This T cell receptor (beta chain) came from a study of T cell changes during pregnancy in multiple sclerosis. The CDR3 has 17 amino acids. Looked up from germline, CDR1 is LGHNA and CDR2 is YSLEER. V lost 0 bases to trimming and J lost 7 bases; unmatched junction nucleotides: 11. Assay used: immunoSEQ multiplex PCR; TCRdb lists only in-frame clones, some missing. The sample yields approximately 92,000 clones, approximately 93% seen once. The V gene is TRBV4-3, the J gene TRBJ2-3, with TRBD2 matching 9 bases. The sequence was obtained from a female donor with multiple sclerosis, enrolled in a pregnancy study. The sample here was peripheral blood, taken after pregnancy. CDR3 DNA sequence: TGCGCCAGCAGCCAAGAAAGCCGAGCGGGAGGTGTAAATACGCAGTATTTT. Encoded protein: CASSQESRAGGVNTQYF.